Detailed here is one T cell receptor beta chain. Its antigen is not known. These data are taken from a study of neurological immune-mediated disorders. Study-level findings and limits: Because no CDR3 amino acid sequences were shared across subjects by expanded clones, private repertoires were suggested in all groups.

With 10-nucleotide random UMIs included, cDNA was synthesized by 5'RACE. Every sequencing run produced over 180 million TCR-beta sequences, and the sequences from any one run covered 15-18 subjects. MiXCR was run by TCRdb on the 5' RACE reads, yielding one entry per CDR3 protein. The sample holds 46,000 or so distinct CDR3 sequences; 10% are singletons and the top ten take 20% to 25%. V was cut by 3 bases and J by 0 bases, with 10 bases left in between. Germline V gene data show CDR1 as SGDLS and CDR2 as YYNGEE. CDR3 size: 14 residues. The unsorted libraries had their origin in 2 million PBMCs stored at -80 C.

The material sequenced was PBMCs. The genes are TRBV9 and TRBJ2-7; D might be TRBD1 (5 bases). The TCR comes from a woman aged 40 to 49 with HTLV-1-associated myelopathy (HAM/TSP). DNA of the CDR3: TGTGCCAGCAGCGCCCTGGGGCACTCCTACGAGCAGTACTTC. Encoded protein: CASSALGHSYEQYF.